Sequencing of this T cell receptor (beta chain) was carried out in a study of regulatory T cells in long-lasting Graves disease. Relying on iRepertoire HTBI primers and Arm-PCR of CDR3 regions, the team built TCR beta libraries. TCRdb reanalysed the multiplex PCR reads using MiXCR and keeps one entry per CDR3 protein. The table includes about 560,000 distinct CDR3 sequences, approximately 16% detected once. Regarding time point: newly diagnosed GD, antithyroid drugs for less than 3 months. RNA from PBMCs was the source of the TCR library. In Xi'an, China, an endocrinology department was the source of patients. The CDR3 contains 14 residues. From germline, CDR1 is MNHEY and CDR2 SMNVEV (reference sequence). V lost 8 bases to trimming and J lost 5 bases; unmatched junction nucleotides: 7. Whole-study findings and limits: Study of thyroid tissue was not done, with only peripheral blood studied.

This clonotype was detected ten times or more. Its specificity is not known. These data also formed part of another study, on T cells in Graves' hyperthyroidism and ophthalmopathy. This second study says: A set of HTBI primers served as the primers for a first-round RT-PCR of the TCR CDR3.

The clonotype comes from a man aged 18 to 35 with Graves disease. The material sequenced was peripheral blood mononuclear cells (PBMCs), taken at new diagnosis, from a patient treated with antithyroid drugs. The chain couples TRBV27 to TRBJ1-5; TRBD1 matches at 9 bases. The CDR3 region has the DNA TGTGCCAGCGGACAAACAGGGGGCGATCAGCCCCAGCATTTT. It is translated as CASGQTGGDQPQHF.